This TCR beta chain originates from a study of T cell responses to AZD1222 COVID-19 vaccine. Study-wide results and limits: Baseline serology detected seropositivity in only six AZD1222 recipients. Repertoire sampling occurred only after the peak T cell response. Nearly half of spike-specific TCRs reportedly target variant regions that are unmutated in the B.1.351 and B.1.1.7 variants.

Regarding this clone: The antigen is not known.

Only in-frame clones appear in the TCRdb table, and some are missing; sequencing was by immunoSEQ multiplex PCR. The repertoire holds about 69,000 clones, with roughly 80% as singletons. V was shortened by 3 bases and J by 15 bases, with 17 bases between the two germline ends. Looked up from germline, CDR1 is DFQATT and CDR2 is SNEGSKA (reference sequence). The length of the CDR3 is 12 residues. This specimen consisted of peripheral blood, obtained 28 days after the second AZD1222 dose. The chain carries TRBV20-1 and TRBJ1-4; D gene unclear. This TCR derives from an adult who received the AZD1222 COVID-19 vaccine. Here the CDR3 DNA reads TGCAGTGCTAGTGCTCCCACGGGAGGGTTGTTTTTT. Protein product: CSASAPTGGLFF.